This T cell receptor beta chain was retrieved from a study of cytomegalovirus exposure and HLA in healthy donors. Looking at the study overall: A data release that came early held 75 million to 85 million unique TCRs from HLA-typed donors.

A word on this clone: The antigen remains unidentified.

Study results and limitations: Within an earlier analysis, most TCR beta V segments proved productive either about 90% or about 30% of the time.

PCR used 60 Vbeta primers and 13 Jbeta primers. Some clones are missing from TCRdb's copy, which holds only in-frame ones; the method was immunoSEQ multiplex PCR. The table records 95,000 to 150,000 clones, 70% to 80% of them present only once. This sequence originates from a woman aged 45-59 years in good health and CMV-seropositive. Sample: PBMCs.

The CDR3 spells CASSPAGFSTDTQYF. DNA for the CDR3: TGTGCCAGCAGCCCCGCAGGGTTCAGCACAGATACGCAGTATTTT. This chain joins TRBV7-9 and TRBJ2-3, with a tentative D call TRBD1 (5 bases). This CDR3 spans 15 amino acids. The V gene lost 5 bases and the J gene lost 0 bases, with 12 bases spanning the gap. Germline loops: CDR1 SEHNR, CDR2 FQNEAQ (reference sequence).